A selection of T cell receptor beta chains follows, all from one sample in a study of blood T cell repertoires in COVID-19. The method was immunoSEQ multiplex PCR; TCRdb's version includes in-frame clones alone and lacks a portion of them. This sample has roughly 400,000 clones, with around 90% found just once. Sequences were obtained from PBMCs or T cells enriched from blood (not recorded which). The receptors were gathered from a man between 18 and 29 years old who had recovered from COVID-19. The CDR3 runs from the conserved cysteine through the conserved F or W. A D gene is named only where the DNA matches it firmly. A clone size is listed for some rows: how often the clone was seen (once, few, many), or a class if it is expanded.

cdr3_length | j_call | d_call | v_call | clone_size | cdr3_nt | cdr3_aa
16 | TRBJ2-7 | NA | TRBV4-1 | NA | TGCGCCAGCAGCCAAGCTACTGCCCCCTATTTCCACGAGCAGTACTTC | CASSQATAPYFHEQYF
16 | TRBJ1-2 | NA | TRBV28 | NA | TGTGCCAGCAGTTTCGGGGCGGACAGCCGGGCCTATGGCTACACCTTC | CASSFGADSRAYGYTF
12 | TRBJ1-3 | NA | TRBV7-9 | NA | TGTGCCAGCAGCCAGGAACTGAACACCATATATTTT | CASSQELNTIYF
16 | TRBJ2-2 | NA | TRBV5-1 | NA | TGCGCCAGCAGCTCGGCACAGGGAAGGGGCACCGGGGAGCTGTTTTTT | CASSSAQGRGTGELFF
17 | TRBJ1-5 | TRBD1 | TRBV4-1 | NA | TGCGCCAGCAGCCAAGATGAGGGACAGGGGGCCTGGCAGCCCCAGCATTTT | CASSQDEGQGAWQPQHF
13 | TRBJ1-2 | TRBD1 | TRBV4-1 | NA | TGCGCCAGCAGCCAACCGGGACAGGGGGGGAAAGCCTTC | CASSQPGQGGKAF
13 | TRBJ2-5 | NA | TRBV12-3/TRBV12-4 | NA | TGTGCCAGCAGTTTAGGACAGGCTGAGACCCAGTACTTC | CASSLGQAETQYF
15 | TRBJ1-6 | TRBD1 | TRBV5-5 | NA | TGTGCCAGCAGCTCACAAGGGACAGGGGATTCACCCCTCCACTTT | CASSSQGTGDSPLHF
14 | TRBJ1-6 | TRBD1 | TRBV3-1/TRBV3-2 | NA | TGTGCCAGCGGTCTAGGGACAGGGAGTTCACCCCTCCACTTT | CASGLGTGSSPLHF
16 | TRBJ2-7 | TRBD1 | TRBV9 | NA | TGTGCCAGCAGCCCCCGGGGACAGCCGAGCTCCTACGAGCAGTACTTC | CASSPRGQPSSYEQYF
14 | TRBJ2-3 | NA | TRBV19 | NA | TGTGCCAGTAGTTGGTCAGGGGAGAGGGATACGCAGTATTTT | CASSWSGERDTQYF
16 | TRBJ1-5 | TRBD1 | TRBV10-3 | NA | TGTGCCATCAGTGAGTTCCGGGACAGGGGGTTTCAGCCCCAGCATTTT | CAISEFRDRGFQPQHF
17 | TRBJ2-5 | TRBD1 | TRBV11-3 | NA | TGTGCCAGCAGCTCCGGGGACAGTGGGTCTAACCAAGAGACCCAGTACTTC | CASSSGDSGSNQETQYF
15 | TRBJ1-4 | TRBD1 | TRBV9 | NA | TGTGCCAGCAGCTCTCGGACAGGGGACGTCGCAAAACTGTTTTTT | CASSSRTGDVAKLFF
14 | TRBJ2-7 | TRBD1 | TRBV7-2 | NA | TGTGCCAGCAGCTCTTCGGGACAGGGGCTGGTGCTGTACTTC | CASSSSGQGLVLYF
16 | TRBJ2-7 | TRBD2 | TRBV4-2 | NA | TGTGCCAGCAGCCAAGAAACCGGGAGGCGGGCCTACGAGCAGTACTTC | CASSQETGRRAYEQYF
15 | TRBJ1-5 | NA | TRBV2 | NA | TGTGCCAGCAGTGATGGAGTAGGACAGAATCAGCCCCAGCATTTT | CASSDGVGQNQPQHF
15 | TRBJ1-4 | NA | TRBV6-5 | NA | TGTGCCAGCAGTTATTTGGGAGCTGCTAATGAAAAACTGTTTTTT | CASSYLGAANEKLFF
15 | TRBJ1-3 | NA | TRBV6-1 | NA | TGTGCCAGCAGTGAACCTAACCTCTCTGGAAACACCATATATTTT | CASSEPNLSGNTIYF
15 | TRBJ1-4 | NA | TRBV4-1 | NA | TGCGCCAGCAGCCAAGTCGGTCCTAACGGTGAAAAACTGTTTTTT | CASSQVGPNGEKLFF
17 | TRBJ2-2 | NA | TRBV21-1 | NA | TGTGCCAGCACCGGACAGGGAAAAACCTCGGGCACCGGGGAGCTGTTTTTT | CASTGQGKTSGTGELFF
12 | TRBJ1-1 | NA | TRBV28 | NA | TGTGCCAGCAGTTTACCATTCACTGAAGCTTTCTTT | CASSLPFTEAFF
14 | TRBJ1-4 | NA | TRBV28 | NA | TGTGCGGCTCTCCCGGGGGCAACTAATGAAAAACTGTTTTTT | CAALPGATNEKLFF
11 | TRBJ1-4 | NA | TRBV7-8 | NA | TGTGCCAGCTCAGGAAATGAAAAACTGTTTTTT | CASSGNEKLFF
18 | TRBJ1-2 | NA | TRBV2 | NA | TGTGCCAGCAGTGAATTTACGGCCGGAGGTCGAGCTAACTATGGCTACACCTTC | CASSEFTAGGRANYGYTF
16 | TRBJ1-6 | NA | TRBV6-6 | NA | TGTGCCAGCAGTAACCCACCGGACAGCTATAATTCACCCCTCCACTTT | CASSNPPDSYNSPLHF
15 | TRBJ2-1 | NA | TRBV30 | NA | TGTGCCTGGAGTTACCCTCGGACAGACTACAATGAGCAGTTCTTC | CAWSYPRTDYNEQFF
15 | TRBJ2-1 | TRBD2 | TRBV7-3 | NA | TGTGCCAGCAGCTTATCTTTAGCGGGACGGGATGAGCAGTTCTTC | CASSLSLAGRDEQFF
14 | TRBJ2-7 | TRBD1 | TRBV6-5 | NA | TGTGCCAGCAACCCCCCGGGACAGGGGACCGAGCAGTACTTC | CASNPPGQGTEQYF
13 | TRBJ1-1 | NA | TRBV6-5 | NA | TGTGCCAGCAGGGCCAGTTTGAACACTGAAGCTTTCTTT | CASRASLNTEAFF
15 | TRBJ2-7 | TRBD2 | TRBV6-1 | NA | TGTGCCAGCAGTGAGAGCGGGACCCTTGCCTACGAGCAGTACTTC | CASSESGTLAYEQYF
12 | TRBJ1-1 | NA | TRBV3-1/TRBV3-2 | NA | TGTGCCAGCAGCCAGGGGACACCTGAAGCTTTCTTT | CASSQGTPEAFF
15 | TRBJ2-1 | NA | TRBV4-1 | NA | TGCGCCAGCAGCCTAAGGACAGTATCGTTCGATGAGCAGTTCTTC | CASSLRTVSFDEQFF
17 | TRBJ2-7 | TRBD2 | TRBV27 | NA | TGTGCCAGCACCTTCCCCGGCCCTGCTAGCGGGAGTTACGAGCAGTACTTC | CASTFPGPASGSYEQYF
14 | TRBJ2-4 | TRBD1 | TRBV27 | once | TGTGCCAGCAGTTTAGGGACAGGGAAAAACATTCAGTACTTC | CASSLGTGKNIQYF
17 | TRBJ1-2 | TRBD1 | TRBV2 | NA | TGTGCCAGCAGGGATGGGGCCTCCGGGACAGGTCACTATGGCTACACCTTC | CASRDGASGTGHYGYTF
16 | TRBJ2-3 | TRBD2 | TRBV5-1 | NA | TGCGCCAGCAGCTTGGGCCCAGCGGGAGCGGTAGATACGCAGTATTTT | CASSLGPAGAVDTQYF
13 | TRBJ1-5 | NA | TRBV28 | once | TGTGCCAGCACCCTACGGGGGAGGCAGCCCCAGCATTTT | CASTLRGRQPQHF
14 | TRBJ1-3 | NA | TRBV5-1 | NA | TGCGCCAGCAGCCCAGGTGCAGGGGGAAACACCATATATTTT | CASSPGAGGNTIYF
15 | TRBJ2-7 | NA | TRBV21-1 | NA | TGTGCCAGCAGCAAAACAGCGGGAGGTAGGTACGAGCAGTACTTC | CASSKTAGGRYEQYF
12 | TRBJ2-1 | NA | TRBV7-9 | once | TGTGCCAGCAGCATGGGACTCAGTGAGCAGTTCTTC | CASSMGLSEQFF
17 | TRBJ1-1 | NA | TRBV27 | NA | TGTGCCAGCAGTTTAGTTAGGGGATCCGGTGCGTACACTGAAGCTTTCTTT | CASSLVRGSGAYTEAFF